This TCR beta chain was sequenced during a study of T cell responses to AZD1222 COVID-19 vaccine. Background on the study: The study pooled second doses at about 4 or about 12 weeks.

Repertoires were generated with immunoSEQ multiplex PCR, while TCRdb's copy carries only in-frame clones and drops some. Seen here are 100,000 to 150,000 clones, 75% to 95% observed once, and the top ten hold approximately 7.5%. Per the germline V gene, CDR1 is SGHVS and CDR2 is FQNEAQ. Germline trimming cut 4 bases from V and 8 bases from J; bases unmatched to any gene: 11. This CDR3 comprises 15 residues. This clone was detected a few times. The chain couples TRBV7-8 to TRBJ1-2; 9 nucleotides line up with TRBD1. This sequence originates from an adult in good health. The sample consisted of peripheral blood, taken on day 0 of AZD1222 vaccination. This CDR3 is CASSSSDRGGGGYTF. The CDR3 nucleotides are TGTGCCAGCAGCTCGTCGGACAGGGGCGGTGGGGGCTACACCTTC.